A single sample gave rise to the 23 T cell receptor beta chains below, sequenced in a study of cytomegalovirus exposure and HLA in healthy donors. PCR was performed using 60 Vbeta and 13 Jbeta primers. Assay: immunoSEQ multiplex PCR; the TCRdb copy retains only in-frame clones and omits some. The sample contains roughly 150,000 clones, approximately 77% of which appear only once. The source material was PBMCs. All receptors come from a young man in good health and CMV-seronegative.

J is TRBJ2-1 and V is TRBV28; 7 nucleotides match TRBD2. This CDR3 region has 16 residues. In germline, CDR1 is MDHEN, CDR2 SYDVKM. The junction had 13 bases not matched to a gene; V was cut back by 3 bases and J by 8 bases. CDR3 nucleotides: TGTGCCAGCAGTTTGTTGGCGGGAGTGGGTGGTCATGAGCAGTTCTTC. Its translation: CASSLLAGVGGHEQFF.

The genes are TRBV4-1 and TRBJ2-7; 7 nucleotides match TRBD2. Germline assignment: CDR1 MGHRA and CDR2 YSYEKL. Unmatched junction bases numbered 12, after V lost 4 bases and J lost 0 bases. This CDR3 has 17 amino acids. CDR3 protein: CASSPWDSGYSSYEQYF. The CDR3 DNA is TGCGCCAGCAGCCCCTGGGATAGCGGGTATAGCTCCTACGAGCAGTACTTC.

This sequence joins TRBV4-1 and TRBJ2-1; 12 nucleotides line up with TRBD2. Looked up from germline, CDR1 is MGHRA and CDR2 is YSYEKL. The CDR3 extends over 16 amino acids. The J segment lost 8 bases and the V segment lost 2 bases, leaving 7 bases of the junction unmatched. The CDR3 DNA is TGCGCCAGCAGCCAATTTTGGACTAGCGGGACGGATGAGCAGTTCTTC. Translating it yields CASSQFWTSGTDEQFF.

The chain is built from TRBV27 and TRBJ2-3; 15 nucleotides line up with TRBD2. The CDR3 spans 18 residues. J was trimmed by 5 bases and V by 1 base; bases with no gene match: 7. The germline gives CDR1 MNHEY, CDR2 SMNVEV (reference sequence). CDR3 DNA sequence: TGTGCCAGCAGTTTATGGCCAGGGACTAGCGGGAGGAGAGATACGCAGTATTTT. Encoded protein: CASSLWPGTSGRRDTQYF.

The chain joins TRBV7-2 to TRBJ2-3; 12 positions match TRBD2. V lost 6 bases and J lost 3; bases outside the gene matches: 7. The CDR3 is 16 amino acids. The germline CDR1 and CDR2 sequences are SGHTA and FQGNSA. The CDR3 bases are TGTGCCAGCAGGAGGCTCCTAGCGGGAGGGACAGATACGCAGTATTTT. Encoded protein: CASRRLLAGGTDTQYF.

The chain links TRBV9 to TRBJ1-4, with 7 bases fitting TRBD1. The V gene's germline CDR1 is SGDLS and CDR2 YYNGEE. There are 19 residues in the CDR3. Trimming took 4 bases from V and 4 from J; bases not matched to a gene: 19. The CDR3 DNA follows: TGTGCCAGCAGCACCACCTCGCGGGCAGGGGGGTCTTATAATGAAAAACTGTTTTTT. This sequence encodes CASSTTSRAGGSYNEKLFF.

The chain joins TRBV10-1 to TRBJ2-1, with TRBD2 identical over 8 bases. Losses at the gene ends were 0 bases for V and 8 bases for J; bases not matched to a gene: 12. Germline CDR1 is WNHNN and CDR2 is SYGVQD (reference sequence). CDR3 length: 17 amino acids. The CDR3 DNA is TGCGCCAGCAGTGAGTCTTCGGGAGGGCTTTACGGATATGAGCAGTTCTTC. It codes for CASSESSGGLYGYEQFF.

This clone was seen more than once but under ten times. The CDR3 sequence is CASSLGPLSGGNEQFF. CDR3 in DNA: TGTGCCAGCAGCTTAGGCCCGCTCTCAGGGGGGAATGAGCAGTTCTTC. The rearrangement uses TRBV7-2 and TRBJ2-1, with D tentatively TRBD1 (7 bases). The CDR3 consists of 16 residues. V was pared by 1 base and J by 7 bases, with 17 bases between. From germline, CDR1 is SGHTA and CDR2 FQGNSA.

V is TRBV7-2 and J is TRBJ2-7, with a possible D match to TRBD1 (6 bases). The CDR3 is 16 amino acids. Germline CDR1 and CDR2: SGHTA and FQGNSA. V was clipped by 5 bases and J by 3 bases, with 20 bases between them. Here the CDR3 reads CASSPSRDIILYEQYF. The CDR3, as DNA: TGTGCCAGCAGCCCTAGCCGGGACATAATTCTCTACGAGCAGTACTTC.

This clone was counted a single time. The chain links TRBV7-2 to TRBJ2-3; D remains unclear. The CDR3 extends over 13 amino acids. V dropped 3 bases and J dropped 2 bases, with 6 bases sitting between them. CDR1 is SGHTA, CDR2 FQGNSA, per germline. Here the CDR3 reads CASSLVDTDTQYF. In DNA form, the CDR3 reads TGTGCCAGCAGCTTGGTAGACACAGATACGCAGTATTTT.

CDR3 loop: CASSEGGTGVYNEQFF. The CDR3 DNA reads as TGTGCCAGCAGTGAGGGGGGGACAGGGGTTTACAATGAGCAGTTCTTC. The V and J genes are TRBV2 and TRBJ2-1; 10 nucleotides align to TRBD1. CDR1 is SNHLY, CDR2 FYNNEI, per germline. The CDR3 totals 16 residues. J was trimmed by 4 bases and V by 3 bases; bases with no gene match: 6.

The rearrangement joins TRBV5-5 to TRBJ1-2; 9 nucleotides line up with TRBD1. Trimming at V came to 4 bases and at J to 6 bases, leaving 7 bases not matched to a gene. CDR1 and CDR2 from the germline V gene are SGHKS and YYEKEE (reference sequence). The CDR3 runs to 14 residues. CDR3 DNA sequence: TGTGCCAGCAGCATGCCCGGGACAGGGAATGGCTACACCTTC. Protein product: CASSMPGTGNGYTF. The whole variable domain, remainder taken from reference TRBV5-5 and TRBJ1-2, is DAGVTQSPTHLIKTRGQQVTLRCSPISGHKSVSWYQQVLGQGPQFIFQYYEKEERGRGNFPDRFSARQFPNYSSELNVNALLLGDSALYLCASSMPGTGNGYTFGSGTRLTVV.

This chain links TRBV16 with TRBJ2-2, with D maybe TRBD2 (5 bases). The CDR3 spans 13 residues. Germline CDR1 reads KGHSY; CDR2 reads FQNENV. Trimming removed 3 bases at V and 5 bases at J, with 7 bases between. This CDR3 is CASSQDSTGELFF. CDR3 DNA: TGTGCCAGCAGCCAGGACTCGACCGGGGAGCTGTTTTTT. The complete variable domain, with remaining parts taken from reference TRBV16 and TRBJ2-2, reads GEEVAQTPKHLVRGEGQKAKLYCAPIKGHSYVFWYQQVLKNEFKFLISFQNENVFDETGMPKERFSAKCLPNSPCSLEIQATKLEDSAVYFCASSQDSTGELFFGEGSRLTVL.

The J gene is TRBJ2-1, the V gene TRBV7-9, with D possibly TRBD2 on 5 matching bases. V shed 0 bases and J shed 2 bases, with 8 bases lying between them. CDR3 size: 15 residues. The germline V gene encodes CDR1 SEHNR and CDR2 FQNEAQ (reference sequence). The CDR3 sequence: CASSLALGTYNEQFF. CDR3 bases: TGTGCCAGCAGCTTAGCGCTCGGGACCTACAATGAGCAGTTCTTC.

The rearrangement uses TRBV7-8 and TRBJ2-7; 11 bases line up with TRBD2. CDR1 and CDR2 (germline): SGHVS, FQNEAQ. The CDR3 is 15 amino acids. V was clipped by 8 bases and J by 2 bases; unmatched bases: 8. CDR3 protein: CASASGRSPTYEQYF. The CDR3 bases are TGTGCCAGCGCTAGCGGGAGGTCCCCCACCTACGAGCAGTACTTC.

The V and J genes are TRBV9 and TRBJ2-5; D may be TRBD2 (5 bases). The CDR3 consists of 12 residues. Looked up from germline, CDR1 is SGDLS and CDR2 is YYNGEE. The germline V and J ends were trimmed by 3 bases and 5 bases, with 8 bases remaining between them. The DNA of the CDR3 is TGTGCCAGCAGCGCACTAGGGGAGACCCAGTACTTC. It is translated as CASSALGETQYF.

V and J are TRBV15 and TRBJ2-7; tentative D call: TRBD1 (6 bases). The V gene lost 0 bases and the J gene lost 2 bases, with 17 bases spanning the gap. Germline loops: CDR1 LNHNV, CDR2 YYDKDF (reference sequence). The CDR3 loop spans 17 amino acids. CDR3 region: CATSRDLVRGRPYEQYF. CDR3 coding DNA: TGTGCCACCAGCAGAGATCTAGTCAGGGGAAGGCCCTACGAGCAGTACTTC.

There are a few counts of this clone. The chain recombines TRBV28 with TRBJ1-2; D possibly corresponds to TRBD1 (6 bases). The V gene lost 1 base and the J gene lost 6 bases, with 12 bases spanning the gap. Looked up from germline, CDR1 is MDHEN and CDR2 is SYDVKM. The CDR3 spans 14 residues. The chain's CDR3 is CASSLLAGADGYTF. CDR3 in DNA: TGTGCCAGCAGTTTATTGGCAGGGGCGGATGGCTACACCTTC.

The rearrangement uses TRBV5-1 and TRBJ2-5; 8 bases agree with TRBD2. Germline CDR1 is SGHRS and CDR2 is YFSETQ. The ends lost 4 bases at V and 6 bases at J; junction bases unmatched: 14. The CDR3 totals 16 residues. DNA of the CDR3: TGCGCCAGCAGCAGACTTCCGGGACTAGTAGTAAAGACCCAGTACTTC. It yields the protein CASSRLPGLVVKTQYF.

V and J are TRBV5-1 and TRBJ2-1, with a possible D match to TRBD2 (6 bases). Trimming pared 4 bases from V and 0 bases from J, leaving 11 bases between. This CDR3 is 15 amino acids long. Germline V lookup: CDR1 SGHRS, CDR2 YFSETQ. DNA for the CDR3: TGCGCCAGCAGCCGCGGGGTGGGCTCCTACAATGAGCAGTTCTTC. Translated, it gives CASSRGVGSYNEQFF.

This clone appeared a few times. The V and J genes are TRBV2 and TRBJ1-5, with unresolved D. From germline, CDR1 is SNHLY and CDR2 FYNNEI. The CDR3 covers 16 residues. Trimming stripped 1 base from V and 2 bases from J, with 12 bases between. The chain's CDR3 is CASSEGSLSGNQPQHF. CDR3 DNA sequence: TGTGCCAGCAGTGAAGGCAGTCTCTCTGGCAATCAGCCCCAGCATTTT. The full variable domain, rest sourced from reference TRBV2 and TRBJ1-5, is EPEVTQTPSHQVTQMGQEVILRCVPISNHLYFYWYRQILGQKVEFLVSFYNNEISEKSEIFDDQFSVERPDGSNFTLKIRSTKLEDSAMYFCASSEGSLSGNQPQHFGDGTRLSIL.

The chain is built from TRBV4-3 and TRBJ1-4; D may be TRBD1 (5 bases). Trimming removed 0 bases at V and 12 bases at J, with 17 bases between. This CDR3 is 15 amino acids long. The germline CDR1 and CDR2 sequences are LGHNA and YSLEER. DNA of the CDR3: TGCGCCAGCAGCCAAGATTGGAGCCATCCCAGGGAACTGTTTTTT. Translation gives CASSQDWSHPRELFF.

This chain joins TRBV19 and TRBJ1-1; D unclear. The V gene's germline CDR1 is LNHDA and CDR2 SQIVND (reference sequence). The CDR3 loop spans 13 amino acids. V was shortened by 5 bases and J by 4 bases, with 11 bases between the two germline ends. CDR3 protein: CASSPHAATEAFF. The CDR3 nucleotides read TGTGCCAGTAGTCCACACGCGGCCACTGAAGCTTTCTTT.